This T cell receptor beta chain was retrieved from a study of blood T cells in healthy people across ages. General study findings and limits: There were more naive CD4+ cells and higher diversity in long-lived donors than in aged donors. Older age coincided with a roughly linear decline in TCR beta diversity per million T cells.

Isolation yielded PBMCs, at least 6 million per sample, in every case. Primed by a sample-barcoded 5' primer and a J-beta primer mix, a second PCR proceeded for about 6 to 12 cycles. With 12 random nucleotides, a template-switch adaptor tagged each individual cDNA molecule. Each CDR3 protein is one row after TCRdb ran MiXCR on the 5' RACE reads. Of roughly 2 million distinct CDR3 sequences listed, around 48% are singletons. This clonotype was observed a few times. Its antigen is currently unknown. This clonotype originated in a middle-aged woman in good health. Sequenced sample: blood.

The CDR3 nucleotides read TGTGCCAGCAGGGACCCCTCGAACAATGAGCAGTTCTTC. Translation gives CASRDPSNNEQFF. V gene TRBV2 combines with J gene TRBJ2-1; D gene ambiguous. V was shortened by 6 bases and J by 5 bases, with 11 bases between the two germline ends. Germline assignment: CDR1 SNHLY and CDR2 FYNNEI. The CDR3 covers 13 residues.